This T cell receptor beta chain emerged from a study of blood T cell repertoires in COVID-19. Whole-study context: Samples taken during acute and convalescent COVID-19 were collected in the United States, Italy and Spain. From T cells, B-cell-depleted T cells, or PBMCs came the material, which was cDNA or gDNA.

Study processing details: Estimation of nucleated cell counts was performed using reference gene primer amplification. The table came from immunoSEQ multiplex PCR; TCRdb's copy has only in-frame clones and leaves some out. D and trimming were read from the DNA, whereas the V and J calls and clone size are those reported in that table. The sample includes 90,000 to 120,000 clones, roughly nine tenths of them seen just once. This CDR3 has 15 residues. Trimming took off 5 bases at V and 0 bases at J, with 13 bases between the two ends. CDR1 and CDR2 from the germline V gene are MDHEN and SYDVKM. Sequenced: peripheral blood. The clonotype comes from a human donor in a cohort sampled during active COVID-19. This chain links TRBV28 with TRBJ1-1; a possible D gene is TRBD1 (5 bases). Here the CDR3 reads CASSLGGLMNTEAFF. CDR3 bases: TGTGCCAGCAGTCTGGGGGGACTCATGAACACTGAAGCTTTCTTT.